Each of the 20 T cell receptor beta chains below was sequenced from the same sample in a study of regulatory T cells in long-lasting Graves disease. Relying on iRepertoire HTBI primers and Arm-PCR of CDR3 regions, the team built TCR beta libraries. TCRdb used MiXCR to reprocess the multiplex PCR reads, holding one entry per CDR3 protein. The data contain some 400,000 distinct CDR3 sequences, about 15% of them singletons. Sample time point: newly diagnosed GD, antithyroid drugs for less than 3 months. Extracted RNA from PBMCs served as the source of the TCR library. These data were also reused for a study on T cells in Graves' hyperthyroidism and ophthalmopathy.

The sample in question was peripheral blood mononuclear cells (PBMCs), obtained at new diagnosis, from a patient treated with antithyroid drugs. All receptors come from a woman aged 25 to 45 with Graves disease.

This clonotype was observed a few times. J is TRBJ2-3 and V is TRBV29-1; D is perhaps TRBD1 (5 bases). The CDR3 is 10 amino acids. V lost 3 bases, J lost 11 bases, and 9 bases lay in between. The germline CDR1 and CDR2 sequences are SQVTM and ANQGSEA. DNA for the CDR3: TGCAGCGTTGATCAGGGTCGGCAGTATTTT. Amino acid sequence: CSVDQGRQYF.

This clonotype showed up many times. CDR3 region: CASSQGHRAYEQFF. As DNA, the CDR3 is TGTGCCAGCAGCCAAGGCCACAGGGCCTATGAGCAGTTCTTC. The chain recombines TRBV3-1 with TRBJ2-1; a possible D gene is TRBD1 (6 bases). The germline V and J ends were trimmed by 1 base and 8 bases, with 12 bases remaining between them. In germline, CDR1 is LGHDT, CDR2 YNNKEL (reference sequence). This CDR3 region has 14 residues.

This clonotype was observed a handful of times. The rearrangement uses TRBV3-1 and TRBJ1-3; the match to TRBD1 covers 9 bases. The germline gives CDR1 LGHDT, CDR2 YNNKEL (reference sequence). Trimming took 7 bases from V and 4 from J; bases not matched to a gene: 8. The CDR3 is 15 amino acids. CDR3 DNA sequence: TGTGCCAGCACCCCCGGGACAGGGTCCGGAAACACCATATATTTT. Its translation: CASTPGTGSGNTIYF.

This clonotype was picked up a small number of times. CDR3 residues: CAWEASGKVNEQFF. The CDR3 nucleotides are TGTGCCTGGGAGGCTAGCGGGAAAGTCAATGAGCAGTTCTTC. This chain uses TRBV30 with TRBJ2-1, with 9 bases identical to TRBD2. CDR1 and CDR2 from the germline V gene are GTSNPN and SVGIG (reference sequence). V lost 5 bases to trimming and J lost 6 bases; unmatched junction nucleotides: 8. The CDR3 has 14 residues. Supplemented by reference TRBV30 and TRBJ2-1, the full variable domain reads SQTIHQWPATLVQPVGSPLSLECTVEGTSNPNLYWYRQAAGRGLQLLFYSVGIGQISSEVPQNLSASRPQDRQFILSSKKLLLSDSGFYLCAWEASGKVNEQFFGPGTRLTVL.

In this sample, this clonotype turned up once. Just one base apart from a much larger clone, this may be a read error. Since no conserved phenylalanine or tryptophan closes the CDR3, a read error is the likely cause. The chain is built from TRBV7-9 and TRBJ2-7; 9 bases map to TRBD2. Trimming at V came to 3 bases and at J to 3 bases, leaving 6 bases not matched to a gene. The germline CDR1 and CDR2 sequences are SEHNR and FQNEAQ (reference sequence). The CDR3 length is 15 residues. Here the CDR3 DNA reads TGTGCCAGCAGCTTGGGGACTAGCCGTCTCTACGAGCAGTACTCC. Protein: CASSLGTSRLYEQYS.

This clonotype has ten or more counts. The chain has TRBV9 and TRBJ1-2, with D maybe TRBD1 (5 bases). Between the trimmed V and J ends, which lost 4 bases and 8 bases, there was a span of 30 bases. The CDR3 has 18 amino acids. Germline assignment: CDR1 SGDLS and CDR2 YYNGEE. The CDR3 sequence is CASSPLSGTEIPRRGYTF. The DNA for the CDR3 is TGTGCCAGCAGCCCCCTTTCCGGGACGGAGATCCCCCGCAGGGGCTACACCTTC.

The sample holds many counts of this clonotype. The chain links TRBV30 to TRBJ2-7; 7 positions agree with TRBD1. The CDR3 is 13 amino acids. The V segment lost 8 bases and the J segment 5 bases; nucleotides outside the gene matches: 12. Germline values: CDR1 GTSNPN, CDR2 SVGIG (reference sequence). In nucleotides, the CDR3 is TGTGCCACCAAAAGACAGGGTGGGAACGAGCAGTACTTC. As protein: CATKRQGGNEQYF.

The chain carries TRBV5-6 and TRBJ1-2; 7 bases agree with TRBD1. Germline V CDR1 and CDR2: SGHDT, YYEEEE. CDR3 length equals 16 residues. J gave up 4 bases and V 2 bases, and 11 bases lay outside the gene matches. The CDR3 DNA reads as TGTGCCAGCAGCTTAAGGATGCTGGGGACAGCCTATGGCTACACCTTC. As protein: CASSLRMLGTAYGYTF.

This clonotype was found many times. V and J are TRBV27 and TRBJ1-1, with 7 bases that match TRBD1. Germline CDR1 and CDR2: MNHEY and SMNVEV (reference sequence). The ends lost 3 bases at V and 10 bases at J; junction bases unmatched: 11. The CDR3 spans 14 residues. The CDR3 protein is CASSFRGEGAGAFF. Written as DNA, the CDR3 is TGTGCCAGCAGTTTCAGGGGTGAGGGGGCGGGAGCTTTCTTT.

This clonotype was counted many times. One end of the junction fails to match germline, which may point to a read error. The chain employs TRBV5-1 and TRBJ1-3; D gene unclear. Germline loops: CDR1 SGHRS, CDR2 YFSETQ. The CDR3 is made up of 16 amino acids. The CDR3 region is CASSLASRGSGNTIYF. Here the CDR3 DNA reads TGTGCCAGCAGCTTAGCTAGCCGGGGCTCTGGAAACACCATATATTTT.

This clonotype was seen repeatedly, ten times or more. The chain uses TRBV3-1 and TRBJ2-1; D is possibly TRBD1 (5 bases). This CDR3 has 12 residues. Germline V gene data show CDR1 as LGHDT and CDR2 as YNNKEL (reference sequence). V lost 1 base and J lost 10, with 8 bases in between. CDR3 coding DNA: TGTGCCAGCAGCCAAGGGGGCTGGGAGCAGTTCTTC. Amino acid sequence: CASSQGGWEQFF.

This clonotype was observed a single time. The rearrangement links TRBV4-1 to TRBJ2-4; the D gene is possibly TRBD2 (6 bases). This CDR3 comprises 19 residues. Germline V gene data show CDR1 as MGHRA and CDR2 as YSYEKL. The ends were cut back, 0 bases at V and 1 base at J, with 19 bases in the middle. The CDR3 DNA sequence: TGCGCCAGCAGCCAAGATAGCCGGGAGATTTTTAGGGCCAAAAACATTCAGTACTTC. Translated: CASSQDSREIFRAKNIQYF.

This chain joins TRBV4-1 and TRBJ1-4; D is unresolved. CDR1 MGHRA and CDR2 YSYEKL come from the germline V gene. V lost 2 bases to trimming and J lost 7 bases, with 23 bases between them. The CDR3 runs 18 residues. CDR3 protein: CASSQRSEQIVAGEKLFF. DNA for the CDR3: TGCGCCAGCAGCCAACGCTCCGAACAGATAGTGGCGGGTGAAAAACTGTTTTTT.

This clonotype was recorded at least ten times. The V and J genes are TRBV2 and TRBJ1-2, with 10 bases fitting TRBD1. The CDR3 totals 13 residues. Germline trimming cut 5 bases from V and 7 bases from J; bases unmatched to any gene: 4. Germline assignment: CDR1 SNHLY and CDR2 FYNNEI. The CDR3 nucleotides are TGTGCCAGCAGTTCAGACAGGGGGCCTGGCTACACCTTC. It encodes CASSSDRGPGYTF.

The V call is TRBV11-2, the J call TRBJ2-1; 12 bases fit TRBD2. CDR3 length equals 18 residues. V gave up 3 bases and J gave up 1 base; unmatched junction bases: 7. Germline-derived CDR1 and CDR2 are SGHAT and FQNNGV. CDR3 residues: CASSFAGTSGLSYNEQFF. CDR3 nucleotides: TGTGCCAGCAGCTTTGCCGGGACTAGCGGGCTTTCCTACAATGAGCAGTTCTTC.

This clonotype was recorded a few times. The chain has TRBV9 and TRBJ2-1; TRBD1 matches at 8 bases. Germline V gives CDR1 SGDLS, CDR2 YYNGEE. The CDR3 runs 14 residues. V shed 3 bases and J 9 bases; nucleotides not matched to a gene: 8. The CDR3, as DNA: TGTGCCAGCAGCGCCCGACAGGGGTGGGGTGAGCAGTTCTTC. Translating gives CASSARQGWGEQFF.

This clonotype was detected many times. Here the CDR3 reads CASSFGGSNQPQHF. CDR3 in DNA: TGTGCCAGCAGTTTCGGGGGAAGCAATCAGCCCCAGCATTTT. The chain is built from TRBV12-3 or TRBV12-4 and TRBJ1-5; tentatively, D is TRBD1 (5 bases). CDR3 length: 14 amino acids. Deletions cut 3 bases from V and 1 base from J, with 7 bases between.

This clonotype was seen a few times. The chain combines TRBV10-1 with TRBJ2-1, with D possibly matching TRBD2 (6 bases). This CDR3 has 15 residues. Germline V gene lookup returns CDR1 WNHNN and CDR2 SYGVQD (reference sequence). V was cut by 3 bases and J by 5 bases, with 14 bases left in between. The DNA of the CDR3 is TGCGCCAGCAGTGATGGTGCGGGGCCCCACAATGAGCAGTTCTTC. The encoded protein is CASSDGAGPHNEQFF.

This clonotype was recorded many times. This chain joins TRBV13 and TRBJ2-1; D gene uncertain. CDR1 and CDR2 (germline): PRHDT, FYEKMQ (reference sequence). The CDR3 sequence is 12 residues long. Trimming stripped 7 bases from V and 3 bases from J, with 7 bases between. Here the CDR3 DNA reads TGTGCCAGCAAGTGGGGCTACAATGAGCAGTTCTTC. Its translation is CASKWGYNEQFF.

This clonotype was detected many times. The chain combines TRBV6-2 or TRBV6-3 with TRBJ2-5, with D maybe TRBD2 (5 bases). The CDR3 is 13 amino acids. V was pared by 5 bases and J by 2 bases, with 9 bases between. CDR1 and CDR2 (germline): MNHEY, SVGEGT. In DNA form, the CDR3 reads TGTGCCAGCAGTACCGGGATTCAAGAGACCCAGTACTTC. Residues: CASSTGIQETQYF.